Sequencing of this T cell receptor beta chain was carried out in a study of T cells in Graves' hyperthyroidism and ophthalmopathy. Study results and limitations: Stable hyperthyroidism was separated from ophthalmopathy by a model based on 13 V-J features.

This clonotype was seen at least ten times. Its target is unknown. TCR beta CDR3 region amplification was performed from RNA transcripts. TCR CDR3 underwent first-round RT-PCR with the HTBI primer set. TCRdb re-derived calls from the multiplex PCR reads in MiXCR, one entry per CDR3 protein. The table lists 700,000 to 850,000 distinct CDR3 sequences, just over 35% of them singletons. The definition of stable Graves' hyperthyroidism was no ophthalmopathy progression within 18 months. Exclusion of patients followed from uncontrolled infection, other autoimmune disease, pregnancy or lactation. This CDR3 contains 13 residues. Per the germline V gene, CDR1 is SEHNR and CDR2 is FQNEAQ (reference sequence). The ends were cut back, 9 bases at V and 0 bases at J, with 9 bases in the middle.

Sequencing input: blood. The rearrangement joins TRBV7-9 to TRBJ1-5; D remains unclear. The sequence came from a woman in her 40s with Graves' hyperthyroidism. CDR3 DNA: TGTGCCAGTGCCCCATATAGCAATCAGCCCCAGCATTTT. Translation: CASAPYSNQPQHF.